A single sample is the source of the 26 T cell receptor beta chains below, sequenced in a study of identical twins. MiXCR, run by TCRdb on the 5' RACE reads, gives a single entry per CDR3 protein. The sample yields fewer than 500,000 distinct CDR3 sequences, roughly an eighth seen once. Separately, the same data were catalogued under a study of yellow fever vaccine responses in identical twins.

The sample consisted of CD4+ T cells sorted from blood. These receptors originate from a young woman in good health.

This clonotype came up many times. This chain connects TRBV5-1 to TRBJ1-4, with TRBD1 as a possible D gene (5 bases). The CDR3 totals 15 residues. Germline V CDR1 and CDR2: SGHRS, YFSETQ. V lost 0 bases to trimming and J lost 6 bases, with 12 bases between them. The CDR3 spells CASSLVPGKDEKLFF. CDR3 coding DNA: TGCGCCAGCAGCTTGGTCCCAGGGAAGGATGAAAAACTGTTTTTT.

This clonotype has a handful of counts. V and J are TRBV5-1 and TRBJ2-5, with a weak D call TRBD1 (6 bases). With 1 base removed from V and 5 bases from J, the gap between germline ends came to 24 bases. Germline CDR1 is SGHRS and CDR2 is YFSETQ. There are 18 residues in the CDR3. The CDR3 sequence: CASSLSPGIRGFGETQYF. CDR3 coding DNA: TGCGCCAGCAGCTTGTCCCCCGGGATTAGGGGGTTCGGGGAGACCCAGTACTTC.

Only a few counts were recorded for this clonotype. The chain joins TRBV5-1 to TRBJ2-1; D remains unclear. CDR1 is SGHRS and CDR2 is YFSETQ in the germline V gene. V was cut by 2 bases and J by 7 bases, with 16 bases left in between. CDR3 length equals 15 residues. The CDR3 here is CASSLGPQVSNEQFF. CDR3 nucleotides: TGCGCCAGCAGCTTAGGCCCCCAGGTATCAAATGAGCAGTTCTTC.

The gene calls are TRBV10-1 and TRBJ2-2; no definite D call. Trimming cost V 10 bases and J 7 bases, with 13 bases left between them. Germline CDR1 is WNHNN and CDR2 is SYGVQD (reference sequence). The length of the CDR3 is 12 residues. CDR3 protein: CATGMYVGELFF. The CDR3 nucleotides read TGCGCCACTGGCATGTATGTCGGGGAGCTGTTTTTT.

This clonotype came up a few times. J is TRBJ1-1 and V is TRBV6-5; D is unresolved. CDR3 size: 12 residues. CDR1 and CDR2 from the germline V gene are MNHEY and SVGAGI. Trimming shortened V by 5 bases and J by 8 bases, and 12 bases separated the two germline ends. CDR3 nucleotides: TGTGCCAGCAGTAAGGGTGTACACGAAGCTTTCTTT. Protein sequence: CASSKGVHEAFF.

The chain combines TRBV12-3 or TRBV12-4 with TRBJ2-7; 9 bases fit TRBD1. This CDR3 spans 15 amino acids. Germline trimming cut 8 bases from V and 6 bases from J; bases unmatched to any gene: 14. The CDR3 here is CASSSSTGGVFEQYF. As DNA, the CDR3 is TGTGCCAGCTCATCATCGACAGGGGGTGTGTTCGAGCAGTACTTC.

This clonotype came up a few times. This CDR3 reads CASRVYGTSGISYNEQFF. The CDR3 DNA reads TGTGCCAGCAGGGTATACGGGACTAGCGGGATCTCCTACAATGAGCAGTTCTTC. The chain carries TRBV2 and TRBJ2-1; 13 positions agree with TRBD2. Germline-derived CDR1 and CDR2 are SNHLY and FYNNEI. This CDR3 spans 18 amino acids. Unmatched junction bases numbered 8, after V lost 6 bases and J lost 0 bases.

The chain employs TRBV30 and TRBJ2-7; 7 bases map to TRBD2. V shed 0 bases, J shed 4 bases, and the junction held 6 bases outside the gene matches. CDR3 length equals 14 residues. Germline CDR1 is GTSNPN and CDR2 is SVGIG (reference sequence). The CDR3 sequence: CAWSVPAGRYEQYF. The DNA of the CDR3 is TGTGCCTGGAGTGTACCAGCGGGGAGGTACGAGCAGTACTTC. The whole variable domain, remainder taken from reference TRBV30 and TRBJ2-7, is SQTIHQWPATLVQPVGSPLSLECTVEGTSNPNLYWYRQAAGRGLQLLFYSVGIGQISSEVPQNLSASRPQDRQFILSSKKLLLSDSGFYLCAWSVPAGRYEQYFGPGTRLTVT.

This clonotype was seen a handful of times. The rearrangement uses TRBV6-5 and TRBJ2-7, with D maybe TRBD2 (5 bases). Germline V gene data show CDR1 as MNHEY and CDR2 as SVGAGI. V was clipped by 0 bases and J by 3 bases, with 9 bases between them. The length of the CDR3 is 14 residues. CDR3 DNA sequence: TGTGCCAGCAGTTACTCGAGGGTCCACTACGAGCAGTACTTC. It codes for CASSYSRVHYEQYF.

The chain links TRBV20-1 to TRBJ2-5, with 10 bases identical to TRBD2. Looked up from germline, CDR1 is DFQATT and CDR2 is SNEGSKA (reference sequence). V trimming: 1 base; J trimming: 4 bases; junction bases outside the gene matches: 12. The CDR3 runs to 17 residues. CDR3 residues: CSARVAGSGGARETQYF. CDR3 DNA: TGCAGTGCTAGAGTGGCCGGCAGCGGGGGGGCCAGAGAGACCCAGTACTTC.

This clonotype came up a few times. The rearrangement joins TRBV5-1 to TRBJ2-5; D not resolved. CDR1 and CDR2 from the germline V gene are SGHRS and YFSETQ. This CDR3 has 16 amino acids. V dropped 1 base and J dropped 5 bases, with 18 bases sitting between them. CDR3: CASSLKATSEWETQYF. DNA for the CDR3: TGCGCCAGCAGCTTGAAGGCTACGTCCGAATGGGAGACCCAGTACTTC.

The genes are TRBV24-1 and TRBJ2-5; 8 positions match TRBD1. This CDR3 contains 14 residues. J was trimmed by 2 bases and V by 10 bases; bases with no gene match: 8. Germline V gene sequence: CDR1 KGHDR, CDR2 SFDVKD. CDR3 sequence (DNA): TGTGCCACTGGCCCGGACAGGGTGCAAGAGACCCAGTACTTC. This sequence encodes CATGPDRVQETQYF.

CDR3 loop: CASSGRESYNEQFF. The CDR3 DNA reads as TGTGCCAGCTCCGGGCGGGAGTCCTACAATGAGCAGTTCTTC. The chain joins TRBV7-2 to TRBJ2-1; 7 bases align to TRBD2. CDR3 length equals 14 residues. Germline V lookup: CDR1 SGHTA, CDR2 FQGNSA. With 8 bases clipped from V and 1 base from J, the junction kept 5 bases outside the gene matches.

The chain recombines TRBV28 with TRBJ2-3; a possible D gene is TRBD2 (5 bases). The V and J ends lost 3 bases and 4 bases respectively, with 14 bases between them. The CDR3 runs to 15 residues. Germline-derived CDR1 and CDR2 are MDHEN and SYDVKM. The CDR3 DNA is TGTGCCAGCAGTTTGAACCCTAGCTTGGCAGATACGCAGTATTTT. Translating gives CASSLNPSLADTQYF. The full variable domain, in which reference TRBV28 and TRBJ2-3 provide the parts outside the CDR3, is DVKVTQSSRYLVKRTGEKVFLECVQDMDHENMFWYRQDPGLGLRLIYFSYDVKMKEKGDIPEGYSVSREKKERFSLILESASTNQTSMYLCASSLNPSLADTQYFGPGTRLTVL.

This clonotype was seen a handful of times. CDR3 DNA: TGTGCCAGCAGCTCCCGACTAGCTCCAAGCTCCTACAATGAGCAGTTCTTC. Its translation is CASSSRLAPSSYNEQFF. The V gene is TRBV7-9, the J gene TRBJ2-1; 7 nucleotides match TRBD2. Germline V gene data show CDR1 as SEHNR and CDR2 as FQNEAQ (reference sequence). V dropped 4 bases and J dropped 0; count of bases not matched to a gene: 9. The length of the CDR3 is 17 residues.

The DNA of the CDR3 is TGCAGTGTGGGGGGGAGTGTTGAAAAACTGTTTTTT. Its translation: CSVGGSVEKLFF. The rearrangement uses TRBV20-1 and TRBJ1-4, with D tentatively TRBD1 (5 bases). The germline V gene encodes CDR1 DFQATT and CDR2 SNEGSKA (reference sequence). V was trimmed by 7 bases and J by 7 bases, leaving 13 bases between them. The CDR3 spans 12 residues.

V is TRBV12-3 or TRBV12-4 and J is TRBJ2-7; 7 bases are shared with TRBD1. The V and J ends lost 5 bases and 6 bases, in that order; junction bases with no gene match: 7. This CDR3 contains 13 residues. DNA for the CDR3: TGTGCCAGCAGTCCCCGACAGGGCTCCGAGCAGTACTTC. Its translation is CASSPRQGSEQYF.

The CDR3 is CSVLGGERDYGYTF. Written as DNA, the CDR3 is TGCAGCGTTTTGGGGGGGGAAAGGGACTATGGCTACACCTTC. The chain uses TRBV29-1 and TRBJ1-2, with D possibly being TRBD1 (5 bases). Germline CDR1 and CDR2: SQVTM and ANQGSEA. CDR3 length: 14 amino acids. The germline V and J ends were trimmed by 5 bases and 3 bases, with 16 bases remaining between them.

This clonotype was seen more than once but under ten times. V is TRBV7-2 and J is TRBJ1-1, with D hard to call. Germline lookup yields CDR1 SGHTA and CDR2 FQGNSA. V lost 5 bases, J lost 4 bases, and 11 bases lay in between. The CDR3 runs to 13 residues. The CDR3: CASSGLTGTEAFF. For the CDR3, the DNA is TGTGCCAGCAGCGGACTAACGGGCACTGAAGCTTTCTTT.

The chain combines TRBV7-6 with TRBJ2-1; D may be TRBD2 (6 bases). Germline V gives CDR1 SGHVS, CDR2 FNYEAQ. CDR3 length equals 17 residues. With 5 bases removed from V and 4 bases from J, the gap between germline ends came to 21 bases. The CDR3 DNA reads as TGTGCCAGCAGCCACAATCGCAGACTAGATATTTACAATGAGCAGTTCTTC. It is translated as CASSHNRRLDIYNEQFF.

This clonotype was observed at least ten times. This chain links TRBV6-2 or TRBV6-3 with TRBJ2-7, with 8 nucleotides matching TRBD1. CDR3 length equals 17 residues. CDR1 is MNHEY and CDR2 is SVGEGT in the germline V gene. The trim removed 5 bases at V and 2 bases at J, leaving 14 bases unmatched. The CDR3 region is CASSQARTGLRPYEQYF. The CDR3 DNA follows: TGTGCCAGCAGTCAAGCCCGGACAGGGCTCCGACCCTACGAGCAGTACTTC.

The rearrangement uses TRBV6-5 and TRBJ2-7; a weak D match, TRBD1 (5 bases). Germline CDR1 reads MNHEY; CDR2 reads SVGAGI. The CDR3 sequence is 15 residues long. Trimming left V 4 bases short and J 0 bases short, with 13 bases between. The CDR3 region is CASSFSTALSYEQYF. CDR3 nucleotides: TGTGCCAGCAGTTTCTCGACAGCCCTCTCCTACGAGCAGTACTTC.

In this sample, this clonotype turned up many times. V usage is TRBV4-2 and J usage is TRBJ2-1; maybe TRBD2 (6 bases). The CDR3 consists of 14 residues. Germline V gene sequence: CDR1 LGHNA, CDR2 YNFKEQ. The ends were cut back, 2 bases at V and 7 bases at J, with 12 bases in the middle. CDR3 sequence: CASSQPAGRNEQFF. DNA for the CDR3: TGTGCCAGCAGCCAACCCGCAGGGAGGAATGAGCAGTTCTTC.

The CDR3 sequence: CASSGQAQNTEAFF. CDR3 nucleotides: TGTGCCAGCAGCGGACAGGCTCAGAACACTGAAGCTTTCTTT. V is TRBV28 and J is TRBJ1-1; the match to TRBD1 covers 7 bases. This CDR3 comprises 14 residues. Germline V gene sequence: CDR1 MDHEN, CDR2 SYDVKM. Trimming at V came to 6 bases and at J to 1 base, leaving 5 bases not matched to a gene.

This clonotype was counted ten times or more. This chain joins TRBV20-1 and TRBJ2-1, with 10 bases that match TRBD2. CDR3 length equals 13 residues. J gave up 8 bases and V 4 bases, and 5 bases lay outside the gene matches. CDR1 is DFQATT, CDR2 SNEGSKA, per germline (reference sequence). In nucleotides, the CDR3 is TGCAGTGCTACTAGCGGGAGCCTGTATGAGCAGTTCTTC. As protein: CSATSGSLYEQFF.

This clonotype was seen many times. V usage is TRBV5-1 and J usage is TRBJ2-1; TRBD2 is a possible D gene (6 bases). The CDR3 covers 16 residues. Trimming removed 3 bases at V and 1 base at J, with 14 bases between. From germline, CDR1 is SGHRS and CDR2 YFSETQ. Here the CDR3 DNA reads TGCGCCAGCAGCTGGAGGGGCAGTGCGTCCTACAATGAGCAGTTCTTC. Residues: CASSWRGSASYNEQFF.